This T cell receptor (beta chain) came from a study of blood T cell repertoires in COVID-19. Whole-study context: Material from acute and convalescent COVID-19 was sourced from the United States, Italy and Spain. The analysed material was cDNA or gDNA that came from T cells, B-cell-depleted T cells, or PBMCs.

This CDR3 contains 13 residues. Trimming took off 2 bases at V and 6 bases at J, with 9 bases between the two ends. The germline V gene has CDR1 SGHRS and CDR2 YFSETQ. Per the original methods: Quantification of nucleated cells was approximated via reference gene primer amplification. Assay: immunoSEQ multiplex PCR; the TCRdb copy retains only in-frame clones and omits some. The DNA was the basis for D and trimming; V, J and clone size are from that table. The sample has 140,000 to 150,000 clones; around 83% are singletons. V gene TRBV5-1 combines with J gene TRBJ2-1; D not resolved. This clonotype was obtained from a man aged 60 to 75 with active or convalescent COVID-19. The specimen was peripheral blood. The chain's CDR3 is CASSFHRVNEQFF. CDR3 sequence (DNA): TGCGCCAGCAGCTTTCACAGAGTCAATGAGCAGTTCTTC. Supplemented by reference TRBV5-1 and TRBJ2-1, the full variable domain reads KAGVTQTPRYLIKTRGQQVTLSCSPISGHRSVSWYQQTPGQGLQFLFEYFSETQRNKGNFPGRFSGRQFSNSRSEMNVSTLELGDSALYLCASSFHRVNEQFFGPGTRLTVL.